The 32 T cell receptor beta chains reported below all come from one sample, sequenced in a study of cytomegalovirus exposure and HLA in healthy donors. Here immunoSEQ multiplex PCR was the method, and the copy in TCRdb shows in-frame clones only, minus some. The table records more than 250,000 clones, 87% of them present only once. The specimen was PBMCs. The source is a woman between 25 and 40 years old in good health and CMV-seropositive.

The V gene is TRBV27, the J gene TRBJ2-3; 7 bases map to TRBD2. Losses at the gene ends were 1 base for V and 2 bases for J; bases not matched to a gene: 12. From germline, CDR1 is MNHEY and CDR2 SMNVEV (reference sequence). The CDR3 is 18 residues long. The CDR3 loop reads CASSLYLLAAADTDTQYF. CDR3 sequence (DNA): TGTGCCAGCAGTTTATACCTCCTAGCGGCGGCAGACACAGATACGCAGTATTTT.

This rearrangement joins TRBV7-2 to TRBJ2-7; 8 bases match TRBD1. This CDR3 has 14 residues. Germline assignment: CDR1 SGHTA and CDR2 FQGNSA. Trimming cost V 1 base and J 5 bases; bases outside gene matches: 4. The CDR3 reads CASSLVGQGHEQYF. CDR3 sequence (DNA): TGTGCCAGCAGCTTAGTAGGACAGGGCCACGAGCAGTACTTC.

V usage is TRBV5-1 and J usage is TRBJ1-4; D is possibly TRBD1 (6 bases). CDR1 and CDR2 (germline): SGHRS, YFSETQ. The CDR3 extends over 14 amino acids. With 5 bases removed from V and 8 bases from J, the gap between germline ends came to 16 bases. DNA for the CDR3: TGCGCCAGCAGTCATTCAGGGGTGGGGGAAAAACTGTTTTTT. As protein: CASSHSGVGEKLFF.

The chain couples TRBV27 to TRBJ1-2; TRBD1 is a possible D gene (6 bases). The V gene lost 1 base and the J gene lost 4 bases, with 19 bases spanning the gap. The CDR3 is made up of 17 amino acids. The germline V gene encodes CDR1 MNHEY and CDR2 SMNVEV (reference sequence). The DNA for the CDR3 is TGTGCCAGCAGTTTATGGGGGGGGGCGCGGGTCGGCTATGGCTACACCTTC. Amino acids: CASSLWGGARVGYGYTF.

V gene TRBV27 combines with J gene TRBJ2-7, with 7 bases lining up with TRBD1. After removal of 3 bases from V and 0 bases from J, the junction contained 5 bases not matched to a gene. This CDR3 contains 15 residues. Germline V lookup: CDR1 MNHEY, CDR2 SMNVEV (reference sequence). This CDR3 reads CASSLVQGSSYEQYF. In DNA form, the CDR3 reads TGTGCCAGCAGTTTGGTACAGGGGAGCTCCTACGAGCAGTACTTC.

The rearrangement joins TRBV15 to TRBJ1-5; 7 bases line up with TRBD1. V lost 0 bases and J lost 4; bases outside the gene matches: 18. Germline V lookup: CDR1 LNHNV, CDR2 YYDKDF (reference sequence). This CDR3 comprises 20 residues. As DNA, the CDR3 is TGTGCCACCAGCAGAGAGGGGGTAAGGATTGAGGGACAGACTAATCAGCCCCAGCATTTT. As protein: CATSREGVRIEGQTNQPQHF.

This chain links TRBV6-6 with TRBJ2-5; D may be TRBD2 (7 bases). CDR1 and CDR2 (germline): MNHNY, SVGAGI (reference sequence). V was shortened by 5 bases and J by 9 bases, with 16 bases between the two germline ends. The CDR3 runs to 13 residues. CDR3 loop: CASSQYLGGAQYF. CDR3 nucleotides: TGTGCCAGCAGTCAATATCTAGGGGGGGCCCAGTACTTC.

This rearrangement joins TRBV30 to TRBJ1-1; D not resolved. Trimming pared 1 base from V and 0 bases from J, leaving 9 bases between. CDR1 is GTSNPN and CDR2 is SVGIG in the germline V gene (reference sequence). There are 14 residues in the CDR3. The CDR3 bases are TGTGCCTGGAGTGGGCAGTGGATGAACACTGAAGCTTTCTTT. This gives the protein CAWSGQWMNTEAFF.

V is TRBV27 and J is TRBJ2-5; 7 bases fit TRBD2. The CDR3 has 13 residues. Trimming cost V 3 bases and J 4 bases; bases outside gene matches: 2. Germline assignment: CDR1 MNHEY and CDR2 SMNVEV (reference sequence). The CDR3 protein is CASSLGLSETQYF. The CDR3 nucleotides read TGTGCCAGCAGTTTGGGACTATCAGAGACCCAGTACTTC.

The rearrangement links TRBV6-5 to TRBJ2-7; 10 nucleotides align to TRBD1. The V segment lost 4 bases and the J segment 5 bases; nucleotides outside the gene matches: 8. This CDR3 contains 15 residues. The germline V gene has CDR1 MNHEY and CDR2 SVGAGI. As DNA, the CDR3 is TGTGCCAGCAGTTCAACCGGGACAGGGGTAAACGAGCAGTACTTC. Its translation is CASSSTGTGVNEQYF.

This chain links TRBV15 with TRBJ2-2, with TRBD2 identical over 8 bases. Trimming cost V 3 bases and J 7 bases; bases outside gene matches: 4. The CDR3 totals 14 residues. From germline, CDR1 is LNHNV and CDR2 YYDKDF (reference sequence). CDR3 coding DNA: TGTGCCACCAGCAGCGGGGGGGCCTACGGGGAGCTGTTTTTT. This translates into CATSSGGAYGELFF.

On this clone: Its ends do not fully match the called genes, so a read error is possible. The chain recombines TRBV7-9 with TRBJ2-3; D might be TRBD1 (5 bases). In germline, CDR1 is SEHNR, CDR2 FQNEAQ (reference sequence). The CDR3 totals 13 residues. The CDR3 spells CASSLGAVDTQYF. Here the CDR3 DNA reads TGTGCCAGCAGTTTAGGGGCTGTAGATACGCAGTATTTT. Together with reference TRBV7-9 and TRBJ2-3, the CDR3 gives the full variable domain: DTGVSQNPRHKITKRGQNVTFRCDPISEHNRLYWYRQTLGQGPEFLTYFQNEAQLEKSRLLSDRFSAERPKGSFSTLEIQRTEQGDSAMYLCASSLGAVDTQYFGPGTRLTVL.

This chain joins TRBV6-5 and TRBJ1-1, with 8 bases fitting TRBD1. V shed 5 bases, J shed 4 bases, and the junction held 6 bases outside the gene matches. The CDR3 sequence is 14 residues long. CDR1 and CDR2 from the germline V gene are MNHEY and SVGAGI. CDR3 sequence (DNA): TGTGCCAGCAGTGAGGACAGGGTACTCACTGAAGCTTTCTTT. As protein: CASSEDRVLTEAFF.

This chain links TRBV27 with TRBJ2-7, with D possibly TRBD1 on 5 matching bases. Germline loops: CDR1 MNHEY, CDR2 SMNVEV (reference sequence). V lost 2 bases and J 0 bases, leaving 11 bases between the germline ends. The length of the CDR3 is 15 residues. CDR3 amino acids: CASSLRGERSYEQYF. CDR3 coding DNA: TGTGCCAGCAGTTTAAGGGGTGAACGCTCCTACGAGCAGTACTTC.

CDR3 protein: CASRLGQGGGNTIYF. The CDR3 region has the DNA TGTGCCAGCAGGTTGGGACAGGGTGGTGGAAACACCATATATTTT. This rearrangement joins TRBV27 to TRBJ1-3; 9 nucleotides align to TRBD1. J was trimmed by 3 bases and V by 6 bases; bases with no gene match: 6. Germline V gene data show CDR1 as MNHEY and CDR2 as SMNVEV (reference sequence). The CDR3 has 15 amino acids.

The chain employs TRBV5-4 and TRBJ2-2; the match to TRBD1 covers 8 bases. Germline V CDR1 and CDR2: SGHNT, YYREEE (reference sequence). Trimming took 3 bases from V and 2 from J; bases not matched to a gene: 3. This CDR3 spans 15 amino acids. CDR3 protein: CASSSQGGNTGELFF. The CDR3 DNA follows: TGTGCCAGCAGCTCACAGGGGGGAAACACCGGGGAGCTGTTTTTT.

The chain is built from TRBV6-6 and TRBJ2-5; 8 bases map to TRBD2. CDR3 length equals 14 residues. The germline V gene encodes CDR1 MNHNY and CDR2 SVGAGI (reference sequence). With 5 bases clipped from V and 1 base from J, the junction kept 3 bases outside the gene matches. The CDR3 region is CASSAGGSQETQYF. CDR3 nucleotides: TGTGCCAGCAGTGCGGGGGGATCCCAAGAGACCCAGTACTTC.

The chain is built from TRBV2 and TRBJ2-5; D is undetermined. The V end was cut by 7 bases, the J end by 4 bases, with 13 bases between. Germline assignment: CDR1 SNHLY and CDR2 FYNNEI. This CDR3 has 13 amino acids. CDR3 region: CASNRLVGETQYF. CDR3 sequence (DNA): TGTGCCAGCAACCGACTGGTGGGAGAGACCCAGTACTTC.

This sequence joins TRBV27 and TRBJ2-5; 11 bases line up with TRBD2. With V trimmed by 5 bases and J by 5 bases, 10 bases remained unmatched. This CDR3 spans 16 amino acids. Germline CDR1 and CDR2: MNHEY and SMNVEV (reference sequence). The CDR3 region has the DNA TGTGCCAGCAGTATGGGACTAGCGGAGGAAGTGGAGACCCAGTACTTC. It is translated as CASSMGLAEEVETQYF.

The rearrangement uses TRBV27 and TRBJ1-5; no clear D gene. V was clipped by 2 bases and J by 7 bases, with 3 bases between them. Germline CDR1 is MNHEY and CDR2 is SMNVEV (reference sequence). The CDR3 contains 11 residues. The CDR3 is CASSLNQPQHF. CDR3 DNA sequence: TGTGCCAGCAGTTTAAACCAGCCCCAGCATTTT.

The chain recombines TRBV19 with TRBJ2-7, with a tentative D call TRBD2 (6 bases). The germline V gene has CDR1 LNHDA and CDR2 SQIVND (reference sequence). The V end lost 3 bases, the J end lost 2 bases, and 11 bases lay between the germline ends. The length of the CDR3 is 14 residues. CDR3 bases: TGTGCCAGTAGTATGGGGGGAATAGCCTACGAGCAGTACTTC. Residues: CASSMGGIAYEQYF.

The genes are TRBV4-3 and TRBJ2-1, with D possibly matching TRBD2 (5 bases). This CDR3 contains 15 residues. Germline lookup yields CDR1 LGHNA and CDR2 YSLEER. The V end lost 4 bases, the J end lost 0 bases, and 10 bases lay between the germline ends. In DNA, the CDR3 is TGCGCCAGCAGCCCGCGGGTGAGCTCCTACAATGAGCAGTTCTTC. It is translated as CASSPRVSSYNEQFF.

The J gene is TRBJ1-1, the V gene TRBV13; D is unresolved. Per germline, CDR1 PRHDT and CDR2 FYEKMQ (reference sequence). With 5 bases removed from V and 1 base from J, the gap between germline ends came to 14 bases. CDR3 size: 15 residues. The CDR3 sequence: CASSHLEKGNTEAFF. The CDR3 DNA sequence: TGTGCCAGCAGCCACTTGGAAAAGGGGAACACTGAAGCTTTCTTT.

V usage is TRBV2 and J usage is TRBJ2-2; D is unresolved. This CDR3 has 13 amino acids. From germline, CDR1 is SNHLY and CDR2 FYNNEI. V shed 1 base and J shed 3 bases, with 3 bases lying between them. CDR3 DNA: TGTGCCAGCAGTGAAGTCCACACCGGGGAGCTGTTTTTT. Amino acids: CASSEVHTGELFF.

The chain employs TRBV4-1 and TRBJ2-7, with a weak D call TRBD1 (6 bases). The CDR3 extends over 14 amino acids. Trimming took off 4 bases at V and 0 bases at J, with 10 bases between the two ends. The germline V gene has CDR1 MGHRA and CDR2 YSYEKL. The CDR3 sequence: CASSLDSLSYEQYF. The DNA for the CDR3 is TGCGCCAGCAGCCTGGACAGTCTCTCCTACGAGCAGTACTTC.

This sequence joins TRBV30 and TRBJ2-1; 10 bases align to TRBD2. Trimming at V came to 4 bases and at J to 7 bases, leaving 4 bases not matched to a gene. Germline assignment: CDR1 GTSNPN and CDR2 SVGIG (reference sequence). The CDR3 runs 13 residues. CDR3 sequence: CAWNVLAGNEQFF. Here the CDR3 DNA reads TGTGCCTGGAACGTACTAGCGGGAAATGAGCAGTTCTTC.

This chain joins TRBV5-5 and TRBJ2-5, with TRBD1 matching 7 bases. From germline, CDR1 is SGHKS and CDR2 YYEKEE (reference sequence). V was pared by 4 bases and J by 0 bases, with 9 bases of the junction left unmatched. CDR3 length equals 16 residues. The CDR3 nucleotides read TGTGCCAGCAGCGAGGGACAGTCGCAGCACCAAGAGACCCAGTACTTC. Translation: CASSEGQSQHQETQYF.

The sample holds a few counts of this clone. V gene TRBV4-3 combines with J gene TRBJ1-2, with D tentatively TRBD1 (5 bases). Looked up from germline, CDR1 is LGHNA and CDR2 is YSLEER. V was trimmed by 4 bases and J by 4 bases, leaving 10 bases between them. The CDR3 is made up of 13 amino acids. The CDR3 nucleotides are TGCGCCAGCAGCCCTACAGGCTTCTATGGCTACACCTTC. Residues: CASSPTGFYGYTF.

This clone came up once. The V call is TRBV7-8, the J call TRBJ1-2, with unresolved D. The ends were cut back, 1 base at V and 2 bases at J, with 5 bases in the middle. Germline CDR1 reads SGHVS; CDR2 reads FQNEAQ. The CDR3 covers 13 residues. For the CDR3, the DNA is TGTGCCAGCAGCTTAGGGGTGAACTATGGCTACACCTTC. Protein sequence: CASSLGVNYGYTF. Drawing the rest from reference TRBV7-8 and TRBJ1-2, the complete variable domain is GAGVSQSPRYKVAKRGQDVALRCDPISGHVSLFWYQQALGQGPEFLTYFQNEAQLDKSGLPSDRFFAERPEGSVSTLKIQRTQQEDSAVYLCASSLGVNYGYTFGSGTRLTVV.

The rearrangement links TRBV4-3 to TRBJ1-2; no clear D gene. CDR3 length: 15 residues. CDR1 and CDR2 (germline): LGHNA, YSLEER. V lost 4 bases and J 4 bases, leaving 16 bases between the germline ends. The CDR3 DNA reads as TGCGCCAGCAGCCCTCAGATCCGTGCGGCCTATGGCTACACCTTC. Translation: CASSPQIRAAYGYTF.

This chain connects TRBV4-1 to TRBJ1-1; D gene ambiguous. From germline, CDR1 is MGHRA and CDR2 YSYEKL. The CDR3 is 15 amino acids. V was pared by 4 bases and J by 0 bases, with 12 bases between. The CDR3 loop reads CASSPTGSLNTEAFF. The DNA for the CDR3 is TGCGCCAGCAGCCCTACGGGGAGCTTGAACACTGAAGCTTTCTTT.

The chain employs TRBV28 and TRBJ1-4, with 7 positions matching TRBD1. Looked up from germline, CDR1 is MDHEN and CDR2 is SYDVKM. CDR3 size: 14 residues. V gave up 5 bases and J gave up 8 bases; unmatched junction bases: 8. CDR3 nucleotide sequence: TGTGCCAGCAGTCCCACAGGGGCGGGGGAAAAACTGTTTTTT. Translating it yields CASSPTGAGEKLFF.